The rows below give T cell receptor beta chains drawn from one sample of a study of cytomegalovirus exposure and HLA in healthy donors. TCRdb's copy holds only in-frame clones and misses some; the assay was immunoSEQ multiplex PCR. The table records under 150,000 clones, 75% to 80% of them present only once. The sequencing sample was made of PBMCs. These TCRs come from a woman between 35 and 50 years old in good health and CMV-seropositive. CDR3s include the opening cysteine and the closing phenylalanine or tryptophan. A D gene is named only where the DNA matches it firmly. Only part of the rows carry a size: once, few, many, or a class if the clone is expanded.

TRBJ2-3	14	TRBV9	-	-	CASSLDRSTDTQYF	TGTGCCAGCTCCCTGGACAGATCCACAGATACGCAGTATTTT
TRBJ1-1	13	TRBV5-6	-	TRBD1	CASSSGQGLEAFF	TGTGCCAGCAGCTCCGGACAGGGCCTAGAAGCTTTCTTT
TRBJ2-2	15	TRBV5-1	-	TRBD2	CASSPRGRGGRELFF	TGCGCCAGCAGCCCGAGAGGACGGGGGGGCCGGGAGCTGTTTTTT
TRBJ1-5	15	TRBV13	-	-	CASSIRRGEGQPQHF	TGTGCCAGCAGTATACGACGAGGGGAGGGACAGCCCCAGCATTTT
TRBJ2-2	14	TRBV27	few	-	CASSFYGDSGELFF	TGTGCCAGCAGTTTTTATGGAGATTCTGGGGAGCTGTTTTTT
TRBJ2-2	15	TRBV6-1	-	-	CASSEALLAFRELFF	TGTGCCAGCAGTGAAGCGCTTCTGGCTTTCCGGGAGCTGTTTTTT
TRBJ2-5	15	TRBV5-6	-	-	CASSLGAGAIETQYF	TGTGCCAGCAGCTTGGGAGCAGGGGCCATAGAGACCCAGTACTTC
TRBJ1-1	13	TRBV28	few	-	CASSWGGLTEAFF	TGTGCCAGCAGTTGGGGGGGTTTAACTGAAGCTTTCTTT
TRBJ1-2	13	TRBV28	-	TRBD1	CASSSTGGGGYTF	TGTGCCAGCAGTTCTACAGGGGGCGGTGGCTACACCTTC
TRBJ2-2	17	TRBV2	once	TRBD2	CASSEALLAGGAGELFF	TGTGCCAGCAGTGAAGCGCTTCTAGCGGGTGGGGCCGGGGAGCTGTTTTTT